The TCR beta chain described here comes from a study of HIV-infected patients and healthy controls. Study-wide background: By the second bleed, viral load was undetectable in most of the 16 patients.

Follow-up blood was drawn about 14 weeks, roughly three months, after antiretroviral therapy began. Whole blood was used without fractionation, so all unsorted peripheral T cells were included. This clonotype was detected many times. This beta chain was picked up by a library intended for alpha chains and is off target, so its count carries little meaning. Reverse transcription used approximately 500 ng RNA and constant-region primers for alpha and beta. Each of the alpha and beta chains got its own library through chain-specific third strand synthesis with indices. One primer pair amplified all rearrangements per chain; each cDNA got molecular barcodes. Each molecule carried a 12-nucleotide identifier made of two joined random hexamers added before amplification. TCRdb re-called the 5' RACE reads with MiXCR, one entry per CDR3 protein. The table lists roughly 7,500 distinct CDR3 sequences, over 6.5% of them singletons.

This material consisted of blood, taken during antiretroviral therapy. The clonotype was recovered from an adult with HIV infection.

As DNA, the CDR3 is TGTGCCAGTAGTGGGGTGGGGACTAGCAACTACAATGAGCAGTTCTTC. This encodes CASSGVGTSNYNEQFF. This rearrangement joins TRBV19 to TRBJ2-1; 9 bases line up with TRBD2. The V gene end was trimmed by 5 bases and the J gene end by 3 bases; junction bases not matched to a gene: 8. The length of the CDR3 is 16 residues. CDR1 is LNHDA, CDR2 SQIVND, per germline (reference sequence).